This T cell receptor (beta chain) was sequenced in a study of cytomegalovirus exposure and HLA in healthy donors. Study-level points and caveats: Most TCR sequences proved rare, with some public TCRs found in many donors.

V lost 1 base and J 4 bases, leaving 11 bases between the germline ends. Germline values: CDR1 SGDLS, CDR2 YYNGEE. This CDR3 is built from 14 residues. Sequencing used immunoSEQ multiplex PCR; TCRdb keeps in-frame clones, though not all of them. The sample records over 200,000 clones, around four fifths being singletons. Details on this clone: Its antigen is not identified. Other DNA sequences of this sample code for an identical CDR3.

V and J are TRBV9 and TRBJ1-1; D unresolved. The sample was PBMCs. The sequence derives from a woman aged 25 to 39 in good health and CMV-seropositive. The CDR3 region is CASSVSGGGTEAFF. The CDR3 nucleotides are TGTGCCAGCAGCGTATCGGGTGGTGGCACTGAAGCTTTCTTT.